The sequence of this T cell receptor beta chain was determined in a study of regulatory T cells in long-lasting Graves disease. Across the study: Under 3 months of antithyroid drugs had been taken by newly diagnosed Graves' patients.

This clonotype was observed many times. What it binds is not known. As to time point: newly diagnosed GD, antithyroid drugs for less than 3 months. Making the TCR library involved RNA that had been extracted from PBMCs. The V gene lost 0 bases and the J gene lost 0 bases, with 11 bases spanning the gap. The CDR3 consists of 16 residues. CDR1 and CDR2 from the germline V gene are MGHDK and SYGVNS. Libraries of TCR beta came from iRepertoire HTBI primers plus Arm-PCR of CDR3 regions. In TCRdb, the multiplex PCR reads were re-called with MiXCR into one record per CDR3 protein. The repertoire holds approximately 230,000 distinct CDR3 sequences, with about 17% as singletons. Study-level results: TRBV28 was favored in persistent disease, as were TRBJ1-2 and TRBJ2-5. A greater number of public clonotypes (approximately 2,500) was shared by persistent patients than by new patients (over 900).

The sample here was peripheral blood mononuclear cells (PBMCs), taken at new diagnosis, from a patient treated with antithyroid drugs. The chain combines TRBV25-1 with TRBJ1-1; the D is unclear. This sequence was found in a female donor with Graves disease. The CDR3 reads CASSEYWSEMNTEAFF. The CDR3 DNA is TGTGCCAGCAGTGAATATTGGTCAGAGATGAACACTGAAGCTTTCTTT.